The rows below give T cell receptor beta chains drawn from one sample of a study of blood T cells in healthy people across ages. TCRdb reprocessed the 5' RACE reads with MiXCR, giving one entry per CDR3 protein. This sample has fewer than 900,000 distinct CDR3 sequences, with more than 40% found just once. The sample was blood. The receptors shown here come from an older woman in good health. Both conserved end residues are part of each CDR3. The D gene is left open where the match is weak. The listing skips clone size in some rows; elsewhere it reads once, few, many or a size class.

v_call	cdr3_length	d_call	j_call	clone_size	cdr3_nt	cdr3_aa
TRBV2	13	-	TRBJ2-5	-	TGTGCCAGCTTGGCAGAGCTACAAGAGACCCAGTACTTC	CASLAELQETQYF
TRBV20-1	14	TRBD1	TRBJ1-2	-	TGCAGTGCTAGACAAGGGGGCTCTAACTATGGCTACACCTTC	CSARQGGSNYGYTF
TRBV7-7	15	TRBD1	TRBJ1-4	-	TGTGCCAGCAGCCGGGGGACAGCAACTAATGAAAAACTGTTTTTT	CASSRGTATNEKLFF
TRBV18	15	-	TRBJ1-5	-	TGTGCCAGCTCACCCAGGCGGGGTAACAATCAGCCCCAGCATTTT	CASSPRRGNNQPQHF
TRBV20-1	15	-	TRBJ1-3	once	TGCAGTGCTAGAGATCAGGGGTTGAGGGGAAACACCATATATTTT	CSARDQGLRGNTIYF
TRBV12-5	16	TRBD1	TRBJ1-6	few	TGTGCTAGTGGAGTCGCGCCAGGGGGCTTTCACTCACCCCTCCACTTT	CASGVAPGGFHSPLHF
TRBV6-2/TRBV6-3	13	TRBD2	TRBJ2-1	many	TGTGCCTCCAGCGGGACTAGCCCCAGTGAGCAGTTCTTC	CASSGTSPSEQFF
TRBV5-8	15	TRBD1	TRBJ2-7	-	TGTGCCAGCAGCTTACCTCCAGGGGGCTGGATCGAGCAGTACTTC	CASSLPPGGWIEQYF
TRBV29-1	13	TRBD1	TRBJ1-2	-	TGCAGCGTACCCTACAGGGGGAGGGATGGCTACACCTTC	CSVPYRGRDGYTF
TRBV12-3/TRBV12-4	15	TRBD1	TRBJ1-1	few	TGTGCCAGCACCGAGGGGGCCTACATGAACACTGAAGCTTTCTTT	CASTEGAYMNTEAFF
TRBV6-5	14	TRBD1	TRBJ2-7	many	TGTGCCAGCAACGCACAGGGGGTCAGCTACGAGCAGTACTTC	CASNAQGVSYEQYF
TRBV7-7	14	-	TRBJ2-3	many	TGTGCTAGCAGCGAAGGTGGCTACACAGATACGCAGTATTTT	CASSEGGYTDTQYF
TRBV10-3	14	-	TRBJ2-5	-	TGTGCCATCCGGGCGGCCGGCCAGGGGGAGACCCAGTACTTC	CAIRAAGQGETQYF
TRBV6-1	17	-	TRBJ2-6	-	TGTGCCAGCAGCCACGACAAGGTTTCTCTTCGGGCCAACGTCCTGACTTTC	CASSHDKVSLRANVLTF
TRBV5-1	14	TRBD1	TRBJ2-7	-	TGCGCCAGCAGCGTGGGACAGGGGGCCAACGAGCAGTACTTC	CASSVGQGANEQYF
TRBV13	14	TRBD2	TRBJ2-5	-	TGTGCCAGCAGATCAGACGGGGGGGGTGAGACCCAGTACTTC	CASRSDGGGETQYF
TRBV3-1	16	TRBD1	TRBJ2-7	few	TGTGCCAGCAGCCAAGATGGGACAGTGGGTTTTAGGGAGCAGTACTTC	CASSQDGTVGFREQYF
TRBV29-1	13	TRBD1	TRBJ2-7	once	TGCAGCGTTGCTCCCGGGACAGCCTACGAGCAGTACTTC	CSVAPGTAYEQYF
TRBV20-1	14	-	TRBJ1-1	-	TGCAGTGGGTTATCGGGGGGGGGGAACACTGAAGCTTTCTTT	CSGLSGGGNTEAFF
TRBV27	16	-	TRBJ2-5	few	TGTGCCAGCAGTCCCCTGCGAGCTGGGTTGATGGGGACCCAGTACTTC	CASSPLRAGLMGTQYF
TRBV5-6	15	-	TRBJ1-5	-	TGTGCCAGCAGCCTTGGCGCGAGGAGCAATCAGCCCCAGCATTTT	CASSLGARSNQPQHF
TRBV3-1	13	-	TRBJ1-2	-	TGTGCCAGCAGCCAAGATTTAGGGGGAGGCTACACCTTC	CASSQDLGGGYTF
TRBV18	15	TRBD1	TRBJ1-6	-	TGTGCCAGCTCACCCCCGGGACAGGATAATTCACCCCTCCACTTT	CASSPPGQDNSPLHF
TRBV7-2	16	TRBD2	TRBJ2-5	few	TGTGCCAGCAGCCCCAGACTAGCGGGAGGCGTGGAGACCCAGTACTTC	CASSPRLAGGVETQYF
TRBV5-1	11	-	TRBJ1-1	-	TGCGCCAGCAGCCTTAACCATGAAGCTTTCTTT	CASSLNHEAFF
TRBV3-1	14	-	TRBJ2-5	few	TGTGCCAGCAGCCAAGGACGAGCGGGCGAGACCCAGTACTTC	CASSQGRAGETQYF
TRBV18	14	TRBD1	TRBJ2-5	few	TGTGCCAGCTCAACGACAGGGGGCGGGGAGACCCAGTACTTC	CASSTTGGGETQYF
TRBV3-1	16	-	TRBJ2-3	-	TGTGCCAGCAGCCAAGCCCGGAGCGGAGGCACAGATACGCAGTATTTT	CASSQARSGGTDTQYF
TRBV15	17	TRBD2	TRBJ2-3	few	TGTGCCACCAGCTTACGGGCCTCAGCGGGGCGCACAGATACGCAGTATTTT	CATSLRASAGRTDTQYF
TRBV27	12	TRBD1	TRBJ2-7	-	TGTGCCAGCAGTGAACAGGGGCGCGAGCAGTACTTC	CASSEQGREQYF
TRBV4-3	15	-	TRBJ2-3	few	TGCGCCAGCAGCCTAATACAGGGTTTGGGAGATACGCAGTATTTT	CASSLIQGLGDTQYF
TRBV5-1	15	-	TRBJ1-6	few	TGCGCCAGCAGCTCAGGCAGGCTCCCTGATTCACCCCTCCACTTT	CASSSGRLPDSPLHF
TRBV4-3	13	-	TRBJ2-2	-	TGCGCCAGCAGCCAAGATCTCACCGGGGAGCTGTTTTTT	CASSQDLTGELFF
TRBV7-2	15	-	TRBJ2-7	-	TGTGCCAGCAGCCAGACCGGGAGCGACTACAATGAGCAGTACTTC	CASSQTGSDYNEQYF
TRBV5-6	16	TRBD2	TRBJ2-7	few	TGTGCCAGCAGCTCAATGACTAGCGGGGAGCCCTACGAGCAGTACTTC	CASSSMTSGEPYEQYF
TRBV6-2/TRBV6-3	14	-	TRBJ2-7	few	TGTGCCAGCAGCGGGACACCACTCTCCTACGAGCAGTACTTC	CASSGTPLSYEQYF
TRBV5-6	16	-	TRBJ2-6	-	TGTGCCAGCAGCTTGGGCAGATTCTCTGGGGCCAACGTCCTGACTTTC	CASSLGRFSGANVLTF
TRBV6-5	13	-	TRBJ1-6	-	TGTGCCAGCAGCCCTCCCGGAGGTTCACCCCTCCACTTT	CASSPPGGSPLHF
TRBV6-4	15	TRBD2	TRBJ2-1	-	TGTGCCAGCTCGCTTGGGATTAGCGGGAGCAACGAGCAGTTCTTC	CASSLGISGSNEQFF
TRBV7-9	15	TRBD2	TRBJ2-1	-	TGTGCCAGCAGCCCCCGGGCGGGGGGTGGCGATGAGCAGTTCTTC	CASSPRAGGGDEQFF
TRBV15	14	-	TRBJ2-7	few	TGTGCCACCAGCAGACTACTGGACAGCTACGAGCAGTACTTC	CATSRLLDSYEQYF
TRBV7-2	13	-	TRBJ2-5	-	TGTGCCAGCAGCGTCGACGAGAGGGAGACCCAGTACTTC	CASSVDERETQYF
TRBV14	15	-	TRBJ1-2	-	TGTGCCAGCAGCCAAAGTAGCGGACAGCGCTATGGCTACACCTTC	CASSQSSGQRYGYTF
TRBV9	14	TRBD1	TRBJ2-7	-	TGTGCCAGCAGCCTACGGACAGGGTATAACGAGCAGTACTTC	CASSLRTGYNEQYF
TRBV25-1	12	-	TRBJ2-7	-	TGTACCAGCAGTGGGACTGCCTACGAGCAGTACTTC	CTSSGTAYEQYF
TRBV6-5	17	TRBD1	TRBJ2-7	few	TGTGCCAGCAGTTACTCGAGTCCGGGACAGGGGTCGTACGAGCAGTACTTC	CASSYSSPGQGSYEQYF
TRBV20-1	12	-	TRBJ2-7	-	TGCAGTGCGCCGGACCGCACCTACGAGCAGTACTTC	CSAPDRTYEQYF
TRBV5-5	15	-	TRBJ2-7	-	TGTGCCAGCAGCTTGGAGGCAGAGAGCTCCTACGAGCAGTACTTC	CASSLEAESSYEQYF
TRBV5-6	14	-	TRBJ1-4	-	TGTGCCTGCAGCCCCAGGGAGCTAGAGGAAAAACTGTTTTTT	CACSPRELEEKLFF
TRBV20-1	13	-	TRBJ1-2	-	TGCAGTGCTCACGGACGGGGTTTGGCTGGCTACACCTTC	CSAHGRGLAGYTF
TRBV7-9	14	TRBD1	TRBJ2-7	-	TGTGCCAGCAGTTTGACAGGGGGCAAGAACGAGCAGTACTTC	CASSLTGGKNEQYF
TRBV18	16	TRBD2	TRBJ2-5	-	TGTGCCAGCTCACTAACGACTAGCGGGAGCCGGGAGACCCAGTACTTC	CASSLTTSGSRETQYF
TRBV6-1	14	TRBD2	TRBJ2-7	-	TGTGCCAGCAGTCTAAGCGGGGGTAACGACGAGCAGTACTTC	CASSLSGGNDEQYF